The present entry profiles one T cell receptor beta chain with its context. No antigen is known for it. The CDR3 covers 14 residues. Germline-derived CDR1 and CDR2 are SGHTA and FQGTGA. Trimming pared 5 bases from V and 2 bases from J, leaving 11 bases between. The sample is drawn from a study of T cell repertoires in cytomegalovirus infection. Study-wide background: Shared public TCR beta signatures pointed to both CMV infection and a matching HLA type. The study, taken as a whole, reports: Dominant in the ex vivo response were TCR beta clonotypes restricted by HLA-C and specific for CMV. The cumulative frequency of public TCR beta families distinguished individuals who carried CMV together with the relevant HLA.

TCRdb fed the reads into MiXCR, producing one record per CDR3 protein. This table holds 250,000 to 300,000 distinct CDR3 sequences, about 25% found once. The receptor comes from a human donor in good health (CMV status not recorded). Some clones in this sample may be carry-over from other donors' samples. The material sequenced was PBMCs. The chain has TRBV7-3 and TRBJ2-3; tentatively, D is TRBD2 (6 bases). The CDR3 nucleotides read TGTGCCAGCAGCCAAGGGACTCACACAGATACGCAGTATTTT. As protein: CASSQGTHTDTQYF.